Sequencing of this T cell receptor beta chain was carried out in a study of blood T cells in healthy people across ages. It was with a sample-barcoded 5' primer and a J-beta primer mix that a second PCR of roughly 6 to 11 cycles was run. Template switching added a 12-random-nucleotide identifier to every cDNA molecule. Every sample produced at least 2.5 million CDR3-containing paired-end reads. TCRdb passed the 5' RACE reads through MiXCR, listing each CDR3 protein once. The data hold 650,000 to 1,000,000 distinct CDR3 sequences, with 46% observed a single time. Sequenced: blood. The clonotype originates from an older man in good health.

This CDR3 is CASSLDRVLEQYF. As DNA, the CDR3 is TGTGCCAGCAGTTTAGACAGGGTGCTTGAGCAGTACTTC. V is TRBV12-3 or TRBV12-4 and J is TRBJ2-7; tentative D call: TRBD1 (6 bases). With 1 base removed from V and 7 bases from J, the gap between germline ends came to 11 bases. This CDR3 has 13 amino acids.